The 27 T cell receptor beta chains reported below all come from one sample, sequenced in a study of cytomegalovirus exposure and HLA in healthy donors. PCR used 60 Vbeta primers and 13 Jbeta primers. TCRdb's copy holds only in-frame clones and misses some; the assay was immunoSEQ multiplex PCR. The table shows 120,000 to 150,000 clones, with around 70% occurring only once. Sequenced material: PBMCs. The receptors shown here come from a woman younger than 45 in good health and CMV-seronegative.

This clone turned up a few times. The CDR3 sequence is CAWGQGAAGQPQHF. CDR3 bases: TGTGCCTGGGGACAGGGGGCTGCGGGTCAGCCCCAGCATTTT. The chain is built from TRBV30 and TRBJ1-5; TRBD1 agrees at 11 bases. V lost 5 bases, J lost 6 bases, and 6 bases stayed unmatched. This CDR3 is built from 14 residues. Germline-derived CDR1 and CDR2 are GTSNPN and SVGIG (reference sequence). The full variable domain, in which reference TRBV30 and TRBJ1-5 provide the parts outside the CDR3, is SQTIHQWPATLVQPVGSPLSLECTVEGTSNPNLYWYRQAAGRGLQLLFYSVGIGQISSEVPQNLSASRPQDRQFILSSKKLLLSDSGFYLCAWGQGAAGQPQHFGDGTRLSIL.

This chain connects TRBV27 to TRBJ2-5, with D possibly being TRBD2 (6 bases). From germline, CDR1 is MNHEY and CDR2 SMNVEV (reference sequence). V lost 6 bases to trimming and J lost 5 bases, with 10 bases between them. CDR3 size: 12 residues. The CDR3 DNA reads TGTGCCAGCAGGTCAGGAGGGGAGACCCAGTACTTC. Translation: CASRSGGETQYF.

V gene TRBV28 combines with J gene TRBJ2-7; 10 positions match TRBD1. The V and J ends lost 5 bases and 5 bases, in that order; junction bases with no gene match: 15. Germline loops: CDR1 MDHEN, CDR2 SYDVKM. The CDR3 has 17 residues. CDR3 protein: CASSPVLGTGDENEQYF. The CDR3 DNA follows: TGTGCCAGCAGTCCTGTATTAGGGACAGGGGATGAGAACGAGCAGTACTTC.

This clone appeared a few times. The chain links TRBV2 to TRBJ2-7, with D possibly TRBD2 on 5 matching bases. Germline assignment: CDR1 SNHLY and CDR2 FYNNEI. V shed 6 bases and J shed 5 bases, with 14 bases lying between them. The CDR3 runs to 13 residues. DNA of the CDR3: TGTGCCAGCAGCGCGGACGGGATTGACGAGCAGTACGTC. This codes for CASSADGIDEQYV.

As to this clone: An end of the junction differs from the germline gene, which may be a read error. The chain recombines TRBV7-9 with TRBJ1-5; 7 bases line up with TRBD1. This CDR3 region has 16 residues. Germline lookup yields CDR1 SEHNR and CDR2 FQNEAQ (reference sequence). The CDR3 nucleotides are TGTTCCAGCAGCTACATGGACAGGTTCGGGAGTCAGCCCCAGCATTTT. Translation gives CSSSYMDRFGSQPQHF.

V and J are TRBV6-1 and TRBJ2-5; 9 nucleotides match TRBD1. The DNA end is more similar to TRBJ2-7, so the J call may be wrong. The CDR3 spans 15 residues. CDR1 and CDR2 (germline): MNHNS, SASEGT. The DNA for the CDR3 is TGTGCCAGCAGTGAAGCCCCGGGACAGGGTTACGAGCAGTACTTC. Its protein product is CASSEAPGQGYEQYF.

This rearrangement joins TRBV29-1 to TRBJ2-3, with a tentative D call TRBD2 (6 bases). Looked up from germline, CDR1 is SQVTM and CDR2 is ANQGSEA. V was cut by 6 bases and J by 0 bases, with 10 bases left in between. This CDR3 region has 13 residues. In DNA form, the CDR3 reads TGCAGCGTGGGACTGGGTAGCACAGATACGCAGTATTTT. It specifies CSVGLGSTDTQYF.

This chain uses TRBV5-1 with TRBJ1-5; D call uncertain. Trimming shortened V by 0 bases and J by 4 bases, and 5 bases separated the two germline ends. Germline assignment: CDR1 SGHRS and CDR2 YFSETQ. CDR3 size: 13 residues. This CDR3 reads CASSLDRNQPQHF. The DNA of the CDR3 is TGCGCCAGCAGCTTGGATAGAAATCAGCCCCAGCATTTT.

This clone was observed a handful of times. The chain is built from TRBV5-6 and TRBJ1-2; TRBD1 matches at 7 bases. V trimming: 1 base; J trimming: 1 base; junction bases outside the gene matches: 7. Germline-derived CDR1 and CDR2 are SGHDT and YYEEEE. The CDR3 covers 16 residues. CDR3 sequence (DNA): TGTGCCAGCAGCTTGATCTCGACAGGGAGTAACTATGGCTACACCTTC. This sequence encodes CASSLISTGSNYGYTF.

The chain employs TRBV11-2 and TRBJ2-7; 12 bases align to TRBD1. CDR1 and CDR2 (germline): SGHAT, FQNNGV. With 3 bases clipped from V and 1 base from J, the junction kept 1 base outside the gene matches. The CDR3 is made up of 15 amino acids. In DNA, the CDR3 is TGTGCCAGCAGCTTGGGACAGGGGGCTTCCTACGAGCAGTACTTC. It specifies CASSLGQGASYEQYF.

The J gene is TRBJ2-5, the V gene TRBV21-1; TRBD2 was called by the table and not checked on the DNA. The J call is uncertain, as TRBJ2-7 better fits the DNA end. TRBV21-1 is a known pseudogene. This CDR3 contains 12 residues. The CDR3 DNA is TGTGCCAGCAGCAAAGCAGAGTACGAGCAGTACTTC. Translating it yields CASSKAEYEQYF.

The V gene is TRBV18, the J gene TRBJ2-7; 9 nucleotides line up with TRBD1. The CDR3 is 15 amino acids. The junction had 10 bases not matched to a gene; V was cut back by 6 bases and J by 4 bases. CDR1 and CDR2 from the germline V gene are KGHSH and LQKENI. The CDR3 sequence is CASSLSGQGSYEQYV. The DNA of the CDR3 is TGTGCCAGCTCCCTGTCGGGACAGGGTTCGTACGAGCAGTACGTC.

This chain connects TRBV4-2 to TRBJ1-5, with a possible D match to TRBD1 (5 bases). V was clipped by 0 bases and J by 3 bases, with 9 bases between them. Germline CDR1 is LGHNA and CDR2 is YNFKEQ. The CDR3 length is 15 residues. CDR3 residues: CASSQDGGTNQPQHF. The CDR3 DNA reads TGTGCCAGCAGCCAAGATGGGGGGACCAATCAGCCCCAGCATTTT.

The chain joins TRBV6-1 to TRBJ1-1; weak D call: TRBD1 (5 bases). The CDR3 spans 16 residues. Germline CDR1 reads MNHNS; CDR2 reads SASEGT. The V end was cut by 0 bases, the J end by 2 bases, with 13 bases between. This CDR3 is CASSEARDRLNTEAFF. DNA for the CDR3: TGTGCCAGCAGTGAAGCGCGGGACCGATTAAACACTGAAGCTTTCTTT.

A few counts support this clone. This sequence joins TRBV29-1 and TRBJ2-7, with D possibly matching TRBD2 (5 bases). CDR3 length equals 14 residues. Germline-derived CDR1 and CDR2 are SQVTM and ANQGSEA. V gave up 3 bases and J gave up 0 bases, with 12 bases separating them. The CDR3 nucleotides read TGCAGCGTTGATTCCGGGGAAGACTCCTACGAGCAGTACTTC. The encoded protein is CSVDSGEDSYEQYF.

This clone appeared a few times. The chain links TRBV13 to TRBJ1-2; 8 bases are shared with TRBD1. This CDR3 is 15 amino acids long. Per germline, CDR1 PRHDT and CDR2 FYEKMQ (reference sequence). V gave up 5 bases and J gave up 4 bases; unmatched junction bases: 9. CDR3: CASSVRDRSSYGYTF. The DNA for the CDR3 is TGTGCCAGCAGCGTCCGGGACAGGTCCTCCTATGGCTACACCTTC.

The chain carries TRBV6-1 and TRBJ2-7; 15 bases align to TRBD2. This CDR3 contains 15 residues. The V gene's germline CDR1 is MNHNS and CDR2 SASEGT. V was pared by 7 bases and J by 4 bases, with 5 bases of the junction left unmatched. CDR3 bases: TGTGCCAGCACTTGGACTAGCGGGAGGGCTTACGAGCAGTACTTC. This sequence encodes CASTWTSGRAYEQYF.

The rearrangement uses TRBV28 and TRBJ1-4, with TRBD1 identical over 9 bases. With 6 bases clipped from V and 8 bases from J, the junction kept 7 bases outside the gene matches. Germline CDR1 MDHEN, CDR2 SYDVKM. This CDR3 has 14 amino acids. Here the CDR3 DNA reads TGTGCCAGCAGGGGACAGGGCGCTAGGGAAAAACTGTTTTTT. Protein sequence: CASRGQGAREKLFF.

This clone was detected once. In DNA, the CDR3 is TGCGCCAGCAGCTTGAGAGGGAGGGAAGAGACCCAGTACTTC. Translating it yields CASSLRGREETQYF. The chain employs TRBV5-1 and TRBJ2-5, with 7 positions matching TRBD2. V lost 1 base to trimming and J lost 3 bases; unmatched junction nucleotides: 3. Germline values: CDR1 SGHRS, CDR2 YFSETQ. This CDR3 comprises 14 residues.

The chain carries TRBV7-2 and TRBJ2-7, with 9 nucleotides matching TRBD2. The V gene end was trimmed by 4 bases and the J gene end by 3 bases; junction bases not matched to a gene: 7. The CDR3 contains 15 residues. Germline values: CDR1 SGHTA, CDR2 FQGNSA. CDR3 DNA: TGTGCCAGCAGCTCTTTTAGCGGGAGAAGCTACGAGCAGTACTTC. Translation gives CASSSFSGRSYEQYF.

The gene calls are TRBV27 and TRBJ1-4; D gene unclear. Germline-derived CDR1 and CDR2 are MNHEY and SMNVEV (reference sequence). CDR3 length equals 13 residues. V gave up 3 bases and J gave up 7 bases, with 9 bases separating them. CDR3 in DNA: TGTGCCAGCAGTTTTTCGGGTAGTGAAAAACTGTTTTTT. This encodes CASSFSGSEKLFF. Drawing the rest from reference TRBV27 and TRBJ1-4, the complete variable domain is EAQVTQNPRYLITVTGKKLTVTCSQNMNHEYMSWYRQDPGLGLRQIYYSMNVEVTDKGDVPEGYKVSRKEKRNFPLILESPSPNQTSLYFCASSFSGSEKLFFGSGTQLSVL.

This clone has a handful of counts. The CDR3 reads CASRHIGSGTFYGTQYF. As DNA, the CDR3 is TGTGCCAGCAGACACATAGGTAGCGGGACCTTTTACGGGACCCAGTACTTC. The rearrangement uses TRBV21-1 and TRBJ2-5; TRBD2, the table's D call, lacks a check against the DNA. TRBV21-1 is an annotated pseudogene. This CDR3 comprises 17 residues.

The CDR3: CASSGQRNQPQHF. DNA of the CDR3: TGTGCCAGTAGCGGACAGCGCAATCAGCCCCAGCATTTT. V and J are TRBV19 and TRBJ1-5, with a weak D call TRBD1 (6 bases). CDR1 and CDR2 from the germline V gene are LNHDA and SQIVND (reference sequence). V gave up 6 bases and J gave up 2 bases, with 8 bases separating them. The CDR3 totals 13 residues. The entire variable domain, with the rest obtained from reference TRBV19 and TRBJ1-5, is as follows: DGGITQSPKYLFRKEGQNVTLSCEQNLNHDAMYWYRQDPGQGLRLIYYSQIVNDFQKGDIAEGYSVSREKKESFPLTVTSAQKNPTAFYLCASSGQRNQPQHFGDGTRLSIL.

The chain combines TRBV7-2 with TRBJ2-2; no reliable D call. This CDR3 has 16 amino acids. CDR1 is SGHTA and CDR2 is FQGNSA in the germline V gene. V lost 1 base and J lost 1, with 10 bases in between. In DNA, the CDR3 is TGTGCCAGCAGCTTAGAAGCACCTCTGAACACCGGGGAGCTGTTTTTT. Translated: CASSLEAPLNTGELFF.

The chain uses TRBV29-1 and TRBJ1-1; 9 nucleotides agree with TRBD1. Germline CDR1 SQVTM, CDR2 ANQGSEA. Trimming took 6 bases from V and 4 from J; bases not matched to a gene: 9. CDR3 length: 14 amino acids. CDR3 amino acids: CSVLGTGSGTEAFF. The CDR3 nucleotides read TGCAGCGTCCTGGGGACAGGGAGTGGCACTGAAGCTTTCTTT.

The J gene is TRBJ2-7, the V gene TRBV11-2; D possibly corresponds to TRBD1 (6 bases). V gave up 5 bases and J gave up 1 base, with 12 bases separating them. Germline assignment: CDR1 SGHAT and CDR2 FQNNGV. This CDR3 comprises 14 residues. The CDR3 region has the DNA TGTGCCAGCAGCCCCAGACAGGTATCCTACGAGCAGTACTTC. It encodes CASSPRQVSYEQYF. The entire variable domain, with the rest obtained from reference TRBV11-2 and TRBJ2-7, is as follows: EAGVAQSPRYKIIEKRQSVAFWCNPISGHATLYWYQQILGQGPKLLIQFQNNGVVDDSQLPKDRFSAERLKGVDSTLKIQPAKLEDSAVYLCASSPRQVSYEQYFGPGTRLTVT.

For the CDR3, the DNA is TGTGCCAGCAGTTGGGGGGCTAGCGGGGTGAATACGCAGTATTTT. It codes for CASSWGASGVNTQYF. V and J are TRBV6-6 and TRBJ2-3; the match to TRBD2 covers 9 bases. The CDR3 extends over 15 amino acids. The V and J ends lost 4 bases and 7 bases, in that order; junction bases with no gene match: 9. Looked up from germline, CDR1 is MNHNY and CDR2 is SVGAGI (reference sequence).